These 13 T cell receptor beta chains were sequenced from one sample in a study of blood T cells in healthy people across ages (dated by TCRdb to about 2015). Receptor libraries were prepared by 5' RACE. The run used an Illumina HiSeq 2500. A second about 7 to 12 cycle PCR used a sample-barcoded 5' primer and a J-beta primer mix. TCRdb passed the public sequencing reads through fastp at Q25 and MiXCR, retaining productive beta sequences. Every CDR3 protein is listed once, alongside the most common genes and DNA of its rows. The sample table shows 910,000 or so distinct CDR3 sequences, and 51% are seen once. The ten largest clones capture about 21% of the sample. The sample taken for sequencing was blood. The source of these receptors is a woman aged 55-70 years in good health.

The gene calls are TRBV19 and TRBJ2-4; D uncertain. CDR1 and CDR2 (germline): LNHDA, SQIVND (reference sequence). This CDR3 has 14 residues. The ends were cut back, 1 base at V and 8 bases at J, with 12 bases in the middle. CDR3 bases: TGTGCCAGTAGTATAGCCCGTGGGGATGACATTCAGTACTTC. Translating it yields CASSIARGDDIQYF.

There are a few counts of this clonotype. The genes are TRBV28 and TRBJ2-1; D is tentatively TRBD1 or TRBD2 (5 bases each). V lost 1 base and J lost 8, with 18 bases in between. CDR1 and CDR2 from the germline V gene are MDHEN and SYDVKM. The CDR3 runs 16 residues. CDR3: CASSLYGTPNGDEQFF. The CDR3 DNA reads TGTGCCAGCAGTTTATACGGGACCCCCAACGGAGATGAGCAGTTCTTC.

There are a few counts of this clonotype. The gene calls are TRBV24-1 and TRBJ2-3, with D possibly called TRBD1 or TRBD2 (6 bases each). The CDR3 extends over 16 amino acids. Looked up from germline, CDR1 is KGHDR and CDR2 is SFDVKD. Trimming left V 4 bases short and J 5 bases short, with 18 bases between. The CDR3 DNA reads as TGTGCCACCAGTGACAATAGCCAAAAGGGGGGAGATACGCAGTATTTT. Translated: CATSDNSQKGGDTQYF.

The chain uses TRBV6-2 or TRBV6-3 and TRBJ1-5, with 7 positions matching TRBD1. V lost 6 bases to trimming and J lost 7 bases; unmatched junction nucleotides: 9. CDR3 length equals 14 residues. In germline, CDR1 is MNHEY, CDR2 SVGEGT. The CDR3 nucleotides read TGTGCCAGCAGCCTGACGGGACAGACCCAGCCCCAGCATTTT. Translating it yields CASSLTGQTQPQHF.

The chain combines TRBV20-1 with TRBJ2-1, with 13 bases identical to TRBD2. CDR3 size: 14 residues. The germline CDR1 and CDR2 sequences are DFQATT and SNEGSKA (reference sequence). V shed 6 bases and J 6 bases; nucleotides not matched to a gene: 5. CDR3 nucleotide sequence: TGCAGTGCGAGGGGACTAGCGGGAATCAATGAGCAGTTCTTC. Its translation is CSARGLAGINEQFF.

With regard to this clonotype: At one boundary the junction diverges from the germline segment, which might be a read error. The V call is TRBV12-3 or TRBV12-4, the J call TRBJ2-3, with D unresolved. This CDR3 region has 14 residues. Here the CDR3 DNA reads TGTGCCAGCAGTTTTTCGGTGAGCGCAGATACGCAATATTTT. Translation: CASSFSVSADTQYF.

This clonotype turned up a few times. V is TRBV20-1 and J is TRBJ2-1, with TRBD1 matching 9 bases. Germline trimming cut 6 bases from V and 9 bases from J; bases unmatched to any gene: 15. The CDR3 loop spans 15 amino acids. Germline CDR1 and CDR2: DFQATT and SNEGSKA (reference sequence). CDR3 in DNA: TGCAGTGCGGCCCCAGGGACAGGGTATTCGTTTGAGCAGTTCTTC. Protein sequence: CSAAPGTGYSFEQFF.

This chain's CDR3 is CASSPVEGLAGERETQYF. DNA for the CDR3: TGTGCCAGCAGCCCCGTTGAAGGGCTAGCGGGAGAGAGAGAGACCCAGTACTTC. This sequence joins TRBV14 and TRBJ2-5; TRBD2 agrees at 10 bases. Germline assignment: CDR1 SGHDN and CDR2 FVKESK. V was pared by 4 bases and J by 4 bases, with 15 bases of the junction left unmatched. The CDR3 loop spans 18 amino acids.

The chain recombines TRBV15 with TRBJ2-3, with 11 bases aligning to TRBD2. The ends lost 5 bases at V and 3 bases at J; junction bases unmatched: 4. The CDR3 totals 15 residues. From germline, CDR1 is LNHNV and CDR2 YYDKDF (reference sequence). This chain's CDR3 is CATSEGLADTDTQYF. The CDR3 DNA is TGTGCCACCAGCGAGGGACTAGCGGATACAGATACGCAGTATTTT.

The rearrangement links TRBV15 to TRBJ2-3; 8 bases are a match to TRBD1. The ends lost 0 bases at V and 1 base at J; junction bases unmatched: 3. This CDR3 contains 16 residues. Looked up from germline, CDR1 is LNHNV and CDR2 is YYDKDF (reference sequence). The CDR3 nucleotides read TGTGCCACCAGCAGAGATTGGGGACAGGGCACAGATACGCAGTATTTT. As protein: CATSRDWGQGTDTQYF.

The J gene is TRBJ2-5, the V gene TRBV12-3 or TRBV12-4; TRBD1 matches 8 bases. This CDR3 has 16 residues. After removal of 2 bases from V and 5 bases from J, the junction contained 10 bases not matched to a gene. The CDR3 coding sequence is TGTGCCAGCAGTTTAAGGCAGGGGGCTTCGGGGGAGACCCAGTACTTC. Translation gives CASSLRQGASGETQYF.

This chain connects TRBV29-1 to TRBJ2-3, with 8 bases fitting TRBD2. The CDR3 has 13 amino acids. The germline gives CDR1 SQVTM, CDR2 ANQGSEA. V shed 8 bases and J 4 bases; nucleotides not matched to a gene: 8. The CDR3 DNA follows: TGCAGCTCCGGTAGCGGGATCGCAGATACGCAGTATTTT. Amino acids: CSSGSGIADTQYF.

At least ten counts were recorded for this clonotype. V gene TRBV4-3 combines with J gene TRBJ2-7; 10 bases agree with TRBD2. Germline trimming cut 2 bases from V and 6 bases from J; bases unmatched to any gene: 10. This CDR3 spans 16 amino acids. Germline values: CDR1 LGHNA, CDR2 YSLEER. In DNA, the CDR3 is TGCGCCAGCAGCCAATATGCTAGCGGGAGTTACGGCGAGCAGTACTTC. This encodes CASSQYASGSYGEQYF.